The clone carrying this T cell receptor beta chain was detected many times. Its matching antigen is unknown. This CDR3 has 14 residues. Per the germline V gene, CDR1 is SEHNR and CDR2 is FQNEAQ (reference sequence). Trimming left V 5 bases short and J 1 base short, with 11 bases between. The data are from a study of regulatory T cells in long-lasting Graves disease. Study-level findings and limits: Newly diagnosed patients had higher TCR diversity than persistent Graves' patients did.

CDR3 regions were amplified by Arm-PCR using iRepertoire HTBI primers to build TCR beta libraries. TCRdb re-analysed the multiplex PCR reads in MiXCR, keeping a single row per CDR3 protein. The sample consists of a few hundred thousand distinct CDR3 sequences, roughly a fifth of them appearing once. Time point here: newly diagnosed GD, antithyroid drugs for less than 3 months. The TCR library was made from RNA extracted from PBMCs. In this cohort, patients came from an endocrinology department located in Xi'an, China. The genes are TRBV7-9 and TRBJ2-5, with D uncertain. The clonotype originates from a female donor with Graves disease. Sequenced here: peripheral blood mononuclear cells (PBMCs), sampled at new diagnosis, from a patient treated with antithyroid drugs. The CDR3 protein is CASSPGRRQETQYF. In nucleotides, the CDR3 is TGTGCCAGCAGCCCCGGACGCCGCCAAGAGACCCAGTACTTC.